This T cell receptor (beta chain) comes out of a study of cytomegalovirus exposure and HLA in healthy donors. Study information: The same platform used for the approximately 670 first-cohort repertoires was also used for the 130 or so validation repertoires, as a later analysis reported.

The donors were members of the validation cohort, which comprised under 150 subjects and was separate from the first cohort of 666 subjects. This CDR3 is built from 14 residues. Trimming shortened V by 5 bases and J by 4 bases, and 15 bases separated the two germline ends. Germline V lookup: CDR1 SGHVS, CDR2 FNYEAQ. A word on this clone: As yet, its antigen is unknown.

Overall study results and limits: In the 130 or so validation repertoires, under 95% of cluster scores exceeded 0, per a later analysis. Overall, about 160 TCR beta chains were annotated as cytomegalovirus-associated.

Produced via immunoSEQ multiplex PCR; TCRdb's table is partial and in-frame only. The profile shows 120,000 to 150,000 clones, 70% to 90% of them singletons. Sequenced input: PBMCs. The chain combines TRBV7-6 with TRBJ2-7; D possibly corresponds to TRBD2 (6 bases). The clonotype originates from a woman younger than 35 in good health and CMV-seropositive. CDR3 amino acids: CASSAGTHAYEQYF. The CDR3 nucleotides read TGTGCCAGCAGCGCCGGGACTCATGCTTACGAGCAGTACTTC.